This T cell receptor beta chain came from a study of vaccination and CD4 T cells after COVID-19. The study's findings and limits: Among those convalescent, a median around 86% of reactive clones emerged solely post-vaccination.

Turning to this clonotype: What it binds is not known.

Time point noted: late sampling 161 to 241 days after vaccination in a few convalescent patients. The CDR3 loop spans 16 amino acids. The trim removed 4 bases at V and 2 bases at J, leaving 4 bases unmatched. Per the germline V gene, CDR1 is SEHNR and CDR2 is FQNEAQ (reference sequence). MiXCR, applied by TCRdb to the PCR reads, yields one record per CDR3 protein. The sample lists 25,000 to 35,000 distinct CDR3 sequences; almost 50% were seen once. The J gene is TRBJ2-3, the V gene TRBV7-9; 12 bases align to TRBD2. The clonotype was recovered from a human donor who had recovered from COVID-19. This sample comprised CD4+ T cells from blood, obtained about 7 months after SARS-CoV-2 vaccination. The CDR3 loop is CASSSRLAGATDTQYF. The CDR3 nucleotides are TGTGCCAGCAGCTCGAGACTAGCGGGAGCCACAGATACGCAGTATTTT.